The rows below give T cell receptor beta chains drawn from one sample of a study of blood T cell repertoires in COVID-19. Clones were read by immunoSEQ multiplex PCR, and TCRdb kept only the in-frame ones, dropping some. Counted here are 200,000 to 250,000 clones, approximately 83% occurring once; the ten biggest clones make up around 2%. Specimen: peripheral blood. The receptor source for this set is a man between 25 and 39 years old who had recovered from COVID-19. Both conserved end residues are part of each CDR3. The order of the fields is D gene, clone size, J gene, V gene, CDR3 DNA, CDR3 protein. A D gene is named only where the DNA matches it firmly. Not all rows give a size; the values are once, few, many and, for expanded clones, a class.

TRBD2 - TRBJ2-5 TRBV15 TGTGCCACCAGCAGAGATTTGAGCGGGGGGGCGCTAGACCTTACTAAAGAGACCCAGTACTTC CATSRDLSGGALDLTKETQYF
TRBD1 - TRBJ1-5 TRBV3-1/TRBV3-2 TGTGCCAGCAGCCGCGGGACAGGCGGGGGTCAGCCCCAGCATTTT CASSRGTGGGQPQHF
TRBD2 once TRBJ2-3 TRBV9 TGTGCCAGCAGCGTAGAGGGGACTAGCGGACCAGATACGCAGTATTTT CASSVEGTSGPDTQYF
TRBD1 - TRBJ2-1 TRBV28 TGTGCCAGCACGAGTCCCGGGACAGGAAGATACAATGAGCAGTTCTTC CASTSPGTGRYNEQFF
TRBD2 - TRBJ2-5 TRBV2 TGTGCCAGCAGTCCCCGGGGGGGGAGGGAGACCCAGTACTTC CASSPRGGRETQYF
TRBD1 few TRBJ2-1 TRBV2 TGTGCCAGCAGTGGGCAGGGGGCGCCTGAGCAGTTCTTC CASSGQGAPEQFF
- once TRBJ2-7 TRBV5-1 TGCGCCAGCAGACTTCGATACGAGCAGTACTTC CASRLRYEQYF
- - TRBJ2-3 TRBV25-1 TGTGCCAGCAGTATTCTAGGTGATACGCAGTATTTT CASSILGDTQYF
- - TRBJ1-2 TRBV9 TGTGCCAGCAGCGTAGGAATAGAGGGCTACACCTTC CASSVGIEGYTF
- - TRBJ1-4 TRBV7-9 TGTGCCAGCCACTCAGGGGATAATGAAAAACTGTTTTTT CASHSGDNEKLFF
- - TRBJ1-1 TRBV9 TGTGCCAGCAGCTCCCTTGGCCTGCGGGGAGGAACTGAAGCTTTCTTT CASSSLGLRGGTEAFF
TRBD1 - TRBJ1-1 TRBV6-6 TGTGCCAGCAGTTACTCCACAGGGGGTGAGATTACTTTCTTT CASSYSTGGEITFF
TRBD1 - TRBJ2-5 TRBV5-1 TGCGCCAGCAGCCGAGCAGGGGGCTTAGAGACCCAGTACTTC CASSRAGGLETQYF
TRBD2 once TRBJ2-7 TRBV6-1 TGTGCCAGCAGTGATCCGGGGGGGAGCTCCTACGAGCAGTACTTC CASSDPGGSSYEQYF
TRBD2 - TRBJ2-3 TRBV6-5 TGTGCCTCCGGACTAGCGGGGGGGCCAGATACGCAGTATTTT CASGLAGGPDTQYF
TRBD2 - TRBJ2-2 TRBV13 TGTGCCAGCAGCGCCGGACTAGGGGCGGCGGAGCTGTTTTTT CASSAGLGAAELFF
TRBD2 once TRBJ2-3 TRBV11-2 TGTGCCAGCAGTAAAGGGACTAGCTCAGCAGATACGCAGTATTTT CASSKGTSSADTQYF
- - TRBJ2-2 TRBV6-5 TGTGCCAGCAGTTCCGCGGGGGCCACCGGGGAGCTGTTTTTT CASSSAGATGELFF
- - TRBJ2-2 TRBV13 TGTGCCAGCAGCTTAGGCCACAGGGAAACCGGGGAGCTGTTTTTT CASSLGHRETGELFF
- - TRBJ1-5 TRBV2 TGTGCCAGCAGCGAGCGGGCGGTTCAGCCCCAGCATTTT CASSERAVQPQHF
- - TRBJ1-2 TRBV4-1 TGCGCCAGCAGCCAAGTCCCCGGACAGAGTAACTATGGCTACACCTTC CASSQVPGQSNYGYTF
- once TRBJ1-1 TRBV6-6 TGTGCCAGCAGTTACAAGGGAGGAGAAACTGAAGCTTTCTTT CASSYKGGETEAFF
- - TRBJ1-6 TRBV5-6 TGTGCCAGCAGCTTGGGGAGCGCCTATAATTCACCCCTCCACTTT CASSLGSAYNSPLHF
- - TRBJ1-6 TRBV6-5 TGTGCCAGCAGTTACATCGGTTCACCCCTCCACTTT CASSYIGSPLHF
TRBD1 - TRBJ2-2 TRBV7-7 TGTGCCAGCAGTCAGACAGGGTCTAACACCGGGGAGCTGTTTTTT CASSQTGSNTGELFF
- - TRBJ1-1 TRBV19 TGTGCCAGTAGTGCCCTTCGTACAGGGAAGACGGCTTTCTTT CASSALRTGKTAFF
- - TRBJ2-3 TRBV7-9 TGTGCCAGCAGCTTAGGCCTAGTGAGCACAGATACGCAGTATTTT CASSLGLVSTDTQYF
- - TRBJ1-2 TRBV10-2 TGCGCCAGCAGTGAGTCGGCAGGGTCGGGCTACACCTTC CASSESAGSGYTF
TRBD1 - TRBJ1-1 TRBV7-6 TGTGCCAGCAGCTCCCTATCCTGGACAGGAATGAACACTGAAGCTTTCTTT CASSSLSWTGMNTEAFF
- - TRBJ1-4 TRBV5-1 TGCGCCAGCAGCTTGAACAGCCCTTCGACTAATGAAAAACTGTTTTTT CASSLNSPSTNEKLFF
TRBD1 - TRBJ2-2 TRBV5-1 TGCGCCAGCAGCTCAAGACCTACAGGGGTCACCGGGGAGCTGTTTTTT CASSSRPTGVTGELFF
- few TRBJ2-3 TRBV7-2 TGTGCCAGCAGCCCGTCCTCGGGGGTTGATACGCAGTATTTT CASSPSSGVDTQYF
- - TRBJ1-1 TRBV18 TGTGCCAGCTCACCGGGGGGGCGGGACACTGAAGCTTTCTTT CASSPGGRDTEAFF
TRBD2 few TRBJ2-3 TRBV3-1/TRBV3-2 TGTGCCAGCTTTACTCCCGGGGGGGCGCAGTATTTT CASFTPGGAQYF
TRBD2 - TRBJ2-1 TRBV13 TGTGCCAGCAGCCTGAGATTAGCGGGGGACCTCTACAATGAGCAGTTCTTC CASSLRLAGDLYNEQFF
- - TRBJ2-2 TRBV3-1/TRBV3-2 TGTGCCAGCAGCCAGGGGCCAACTAACACCGGGGAGCTGTTTTTT CASSQGPTNTGELFF
TRBD2 - TRBJ2-2 TRBV7-8 TGTGCCAGCAGAAGGGGGACTAGCTCCGGGGAGCTGTTTTTT CASRRGTSSGELFF
TRBD1 - TRBJ2-5 TRBV7-2 TGTGCCAGCAGCACGACAGGGGGCGCGGAGACCCAGTACTTC CASSTTGGAETQYF
TRBD2 - TRBJ2-5 TRBV6-2/TRBV6-3 TGTGCCAGCAGTCCCCGACTAGCGGGGGGGCCGCAGACCCAGTACTTC CASSPRLAGGPQTQYF
- - TRBJ1-2 TRBV11-3 TGTGCCAGCCCATCGACTAACGGGTATGGCTACACCTTC CASPSTNGYGYTF
- - TRBJ2-5 TRBV4-1 TGCGCCAGCAGCCGACTCCCGATAGAGACCCAGTACTTC CASSRLPIETQYF
- - TRBJ1-2 TRBV29-1 TGCAGCGTTGTCCGGGGAGTCGAAGGCTACACCTTC CSVVRGVEGYTF
- - TRBJ1-2 TRBV5-1 TGCGCCAGCAGCTTGGGGCAGGGGTCTAGGTATGGCTACACCTTC CASSLGQGSRYGYTF
TRBD2 - TRBJ2-1 TRBV5-8 TGTGCCAGCAGCCTGACTAGCGGGGGGGCCAGTGAGCAGTTCTTC CASSLTSGGASEQFF
TRBD2 - TRBJ2-1 TRBV28 TGTGCCAGCAGCTCTCCCCGGACTAGCGGGGGGGCATGGTTCTTC CASSSPRTSGGAWFF
- - TRBJ1-2 TRBV27 TGTGCCAGCAGTTTCCGTGACAGAGGTTGGTACACCTTC CASSFRDRGWYTF
- - TRBJ1-1 TRBV6-6 TGTGCCAGCAGTTACGGCAGATCGAACACTGAAGCTTTCTTT CASSYGRSNTEAFF
- - TRBJ1-2 TRBV27 TGTGCCAGCAGTTTATCGATTCAGGCTCTCAGTGGCTACACCTTC CASSLSIQALSGYTF
TRBD2 - TRBJ2-3 TRBV5-1 TGCGCCAGCAGCTGGAGGGCGGGGGTCAACACAGATACGCAGTATTTT CASSWRAGVNTDTQYF
TRBD1 few TRBJ1-6 TRBV6-1 TGTGCCAGCAGTGACCATCGCGGACAGGGACGGTCACCCCTCCACTTT CASSDHRGQGRSPLHF
- - TRBJ2-7 TRBV15 TGTGCCACCAGCAGAGATATGCGGGCAGGAGCCTACGAGCAGTACTTC CATSRDMRAGAYEQYF